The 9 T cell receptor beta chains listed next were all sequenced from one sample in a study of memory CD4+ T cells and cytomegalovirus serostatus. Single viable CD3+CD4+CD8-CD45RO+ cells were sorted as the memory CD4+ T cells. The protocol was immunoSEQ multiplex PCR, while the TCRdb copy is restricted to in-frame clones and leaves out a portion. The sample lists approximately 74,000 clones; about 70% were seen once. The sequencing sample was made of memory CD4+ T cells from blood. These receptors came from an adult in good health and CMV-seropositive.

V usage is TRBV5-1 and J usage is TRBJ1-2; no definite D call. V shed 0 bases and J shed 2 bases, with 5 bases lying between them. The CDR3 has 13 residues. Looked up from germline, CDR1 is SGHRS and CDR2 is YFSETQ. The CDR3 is CASSLGSNYGYTF. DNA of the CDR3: TGCGCCAGCAGCTTGGGTAGCAACTATGGCTACACCTTC.

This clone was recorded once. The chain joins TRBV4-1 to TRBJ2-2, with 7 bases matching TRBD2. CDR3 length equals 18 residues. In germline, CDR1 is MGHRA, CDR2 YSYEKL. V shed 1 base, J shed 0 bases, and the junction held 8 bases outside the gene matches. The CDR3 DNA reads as TGCGCCAGCAGCCAAGTACCCGGTAGCGGGCCGAACACCGGGGAGCTGTTTTTT. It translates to CASSQVPGSGPNTGELFF.

In DNA form, the CDR3 reads TGTGCCAGCAGTTACTCGATGACTAGCTCCCAAGAGACCCAGTACTTC. It is translated as CASSYSMTSSQETQYF. This rearrangement joins TRBV6-5 to TRBJ2-5, with TRBD2 matching 7 bases. The germline V gene has CDR1 MNHEY and CDR2 SVGAGI. V gave up 0 bases and J gave up 1 base; unmatched junction bases: 5. The CDR3 is 16 amino acids.

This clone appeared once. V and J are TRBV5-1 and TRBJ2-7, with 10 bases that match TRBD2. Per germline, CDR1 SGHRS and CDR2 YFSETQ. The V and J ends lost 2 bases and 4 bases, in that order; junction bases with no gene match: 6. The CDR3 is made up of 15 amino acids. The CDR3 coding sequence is TGCGCCAGCAGCTTCTTAGCGGGAGGAACTTACGAGCAGTACTTC. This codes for CASSFLAGGTYEQYF.

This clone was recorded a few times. CDR3 residues: CASSYGMDGTEAFF. For the CDR3, the DNA is TGTGCCAGCAGTTACGGTATGGATGGGACTGAAGCTTTCTTT. The gene calls are TRBV6-5 and TRBJ1-1; no reliable D call. V lost 2 bases and J lost 5, with 12 bases in between. The CDR3 loop spans 14 amino acids. The germline gives CDR1 MNHEY, CDR2 SVGAGI.

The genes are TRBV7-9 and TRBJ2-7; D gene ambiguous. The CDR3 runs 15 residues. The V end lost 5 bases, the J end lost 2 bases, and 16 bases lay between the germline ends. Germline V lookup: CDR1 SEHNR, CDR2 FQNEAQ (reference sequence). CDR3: CASSPPDGFTYEQYF. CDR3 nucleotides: TGTGCCAGCAGCCCCCCGGACGGATTTACCTACGAGCAGTACTTC.

DNA of the CDR3: TGTGCCAGCAGCTTGGGACAGGGCGGCGGCACCGGGGAGCTGTTTTTT. This gives the protein CASSLGQGGGTGELFF. The chain has TRBV11-3 and TRBJ2-2; 9 nucleotides align to TRBD1. The germline CDR1 and CDR2 sequences are SGHNT and YENEEA. V shed 3 bases and J 4 bases; nucleotides not matched to a gene: 6. The CDR3 loop spans 16 amino acids. The full variable domain, in which reference TRBV11-3 and TRBJ2-2 provide the parts outside the CDR3, is EAGVVQSPRYKIIEKKQPVAFWCNPISGHNTLYWYLQNLGQGPELLIRYENEEAVDDSQLPKDRFSAERLKGVDSTLKIQPAELGDSAVYLCASSLGQGGGTGELFFGEGSRLTVL.

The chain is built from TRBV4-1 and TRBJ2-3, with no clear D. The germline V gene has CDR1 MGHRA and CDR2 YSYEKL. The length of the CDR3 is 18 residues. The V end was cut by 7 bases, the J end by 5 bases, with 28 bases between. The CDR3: CASTSSHLQSPTLDTQYF. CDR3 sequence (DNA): TGCGCCAGCACCTCATCCCACCTACAGAGCCCCACGTTAGATACGCAGTATTTT.

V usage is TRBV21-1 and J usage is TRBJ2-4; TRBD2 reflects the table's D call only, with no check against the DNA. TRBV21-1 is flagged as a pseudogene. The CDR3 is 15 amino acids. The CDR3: CASSKDEGSKNIQYF. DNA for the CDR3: TGTGCCAGCAGCAAAGATGAGGGATCCAAAAACATTCAGTACTTC.